Below, 11 T cell receptor beta chains from the same sample are listed, as sequenced in a study of Ad26.COV2.S vaccination and SARS-CoV-2 variants. Regarding treatment: over 15 received Ad26.COV2.S at low or high dose, single or two shots; about 5 received placebo; per-sample allocation not given. Day 63 after the first vaccine or placebo injection was the time point for sampling. Here immunoSEQ multiplex PCR was the method, and the copy in TCRdb shows in-frame clones only, minus some. The table includes roughly 350,000 clones, about 86% detected once. The sample was peripheral blood, taken in a trial of Ad26.COV2.S vaccine versus placebo. Receptor source: a person aged 18-65 years who received the Ad26.COV2.S COVID-19 vaccine or a placebo.

The V call is TRBV30, the J call TRBJ1-4, with D unresolved. CDR3 length: 14 amino acids. Trimming took off 0 bases at V and 5 bases at J, with 10 bases between the two ends. Germline CDR1 and CDR2: GTSNPN and SVGIG (reference sequence). Here the CDR3 DNA reads TGTGCCTGGAGTGTAGTCAGAAAGAATGAAAAACTGTTTTTT. Its protein is CAWSVVRKNEKLFF.

Only a few counts were recorded for this clone. The genes are TRBV30 and TRBJ2-7, with TRBD2 as a possible D gene (5 bases). The V end was cut by 2 bases, the J end by 4 bases, with 15 bases between. The CDR3 spans 14 residues. The germline CDR1 and CDR2 sequences are GTSNPN and SVGIG (reference sequence). Here the CDR3 reads CAWSILAGRYEQYF. The CDR3 DNA follows: TGTGCCTGGAGTATCCTAGCAGGAAGGTACGAGCAGTACTTC. Filled out from reference TRBV30 and TRBJ2-7, the complete variable domain reads SQTIHQWPATLVQPVGSPLSLECTVEGTSNPNLYWYRQAAGRGLQLLFYSVGIGQISSEVPQNLSASRPQDRQFILSSKKLLLSDSGFYLCAWSILAGRYEQYFGPGTRLTVT.

The gene calls are TRBV7-2 and TRBJ1-1; TRBD1 matches at 7 bases. Germline trimming cut 4 bases from V and 5 bases from J; bases unmatched to any gene: 10. Germline V gene lookup returns CDR1 SGHTA and CDR2 FQGNSA. The CDR3 totals 15 residues. For the CDR3, the DNA is TGTGCCAGCAGCTCATACACAGGGGAGGGGACTGAAGCTTTCTTT. It yields the protein CASSSYTGEGTEAFF.

The CDR3 DNA follows: TGCGCCAGCAGCCAGGGAGGGGGGCTAGACTTCACAGATACGCAGTATTTT. Amino acids: CASSQGGGLDFTDTQYF. V gene TRBV4-3 combines with J gene TRBJ2-3, with a possible D match to TRBD2 (7 bases). This CDR3 has 17 residues. V shed 3 bases and J shed 2 bases, with 18 bases lying between them. The germline V gene has CDR1 LGHNA and CDR2 YSLEER.

The chain couples TRBV2 to TRBJ1-1; D perhaps matches TRBD1 (5 bases). Germline CDR1 SNHLY, CDR2 FYNNEI. There are 14 residues in the CDR3. V lost 1 base to trimming and J lost 8 bases, with 14 bases between them. The CDR3 nucleotides read TGTGCCAGCAGTGAAGTTATTGGGCAGGGAGAAGCTTTCTTT. Protein: CASSEVIGQGEAFF.

This sequence joins TRBV7-7 and TRBJ2-1, with 9 bases identical to TRBD1. The CDR3 sequence is 14 residues long. V was clipped by 5 bases and J by 5 bases; unmatched bases: 4. Per germline, CDR1 SSHAT and CDR2 FNYEAQ (reference sequence). DNA of the CDR3: TGTGCCAGCAGCCATGGACAGGGGAACAATGAGCAGTTCTTC. Translation gives CASSHGQGNNEQFF.

This clone is a singleton in its sample. The chain uses TRBV11-3 and TRBJ1-2; 8 bases are a match to TRBD1. V gave up 4 bases and J gave up 8 bases; unmatched junction bases: 6. CDR3 size: 13 residues. Per germline, CDR1 SGHNT and CDR2 YENEEA. For the CDR3, the DNA is TGTGCCAGCAGCTCCGGACAGGGTGGCGGCTACACCTTC. Translated: CASSSGQGGGYTF.

The CDR3 nucleotides read TGTGCCAGCAGCTCAGACAGTCCTCTTGAAGCTTTCTTT. As protein: CASSSDSPLEAFF. This chain links TRBV7-2 with TRBJ1-1; tentative D call: TRBD1 (5 bases). V lost 4 bases and J lost 7, with 13 bases in between. This CDR3 comprises 13 residues. Germline CDR1 and CDR2: SGHTA and FQGNSA.

The J gene is TRBJ2-2, the V gene TRBV6-2 or TRBV6-3, with D possibly matching TRBD2 (6 bases). Looked up from germline, CDR1 is MNHEY and CDR2 is SVGEGT. V was clipped by 2 bases and J by 4 bases, with 11 bases between them. CDR3 length equals 15 residues. CDR3 loop: CASSYGLGGTGELFF. The CDR3 nucleotides read TGTGCCAGCAGTTACGGGCTGGGGGGCACCGGGGAGCTGTTTTTT.

This chain uses TRBV28 with TRBJ2-3; TRBD2 agrees at 7 bases. CDR1 and CDR2 (germline): MDHEN, SYDVKM. J was trimmed by 3 bases and V by 3 bases; bases with no gene match: 6. The CDR3 length is 15 residues. CDR3 amino acids: CASSFSGRATDTQYF. DNA for the CDR3: TGTGCCAGCAGTTTTAGTGGGAGGGCAACAGATACGCAGTATTTT.

The chain links TRBV11-2 to TRBJ2-1; 12 bases line up with TRBD2. V gave up 5 bases and J gave up 9 bases; unmatched junction bases: 8. Germline CDR1 SGHAT, CDR2 FQNNGV. The CDR3 extends over 15 amino acids. CDR3 sequence (DNA): TGTGCCAGCAGCGCACTAGCGGGAGGTTTTGGTGAGCAGTTCTTC. Translation: CASSALAGGFGEQFF.